The text below deals with one TCR beta chain. Many counts were recorded for this clonotype. The antigen it binds to is not known. Per-nucleotide qualities are absent, and no much larger clonotype sits a single base away. Total RNA was isolated from unfractionated whole blood collected in Tempus Blood RNA tubes. Five healthy volunteers served as TCR sequencing controls and were bled at day 0, 2 weeks and 6 weeks. The library came from 5' RACE. The reads were generated on an Illumina MiSeq. During library preparation, unique molecular identifiers were attached to individual cDNA molecules so that TCRs could be counted quantitatively and reproducibly. Per the original workflow: Samples had a median of 95,638 TCRs, with a range from about 23,224 to 700,000. The Decombinator software suite was used to annotate V, J and CDR3 in the TCR reads. For PS versus PT1 abundance plots, all samples were subsampled to the same number of TCRs (28,000). TCRs were defined as expanded if absent before sensitization and observed at least eight times at the 2-week time point. In TCRdb, the public reads were trimmed at Q25 with fastp and aligned with MiXCR, with productive beta chains retained. Merged by CDR3 protein, the rows form single entries marked with the most common genes and DNA. TCRdb, rather than the study authors, made the V and J calls. Present in this sample are tens of thousands of distinct CDR3 sequences, about 7.7% of which were seen just once. The ten top clones hold approximately 2.1% of the sample.

The data originate from a study of human T cells and chemical hapten exposure (dated by TCRdb to about 2021). General notes on the study: The libraries were sequenced as a pool, and the TCR yield per sample differed mostly because of small variations in library volumes within the pool. Both TCR alpha and TCR beta chains were sequenced from each blood RNA sample. Peripheral blood TCR repertoire changes were tracked in vivo in alopecia patients during primary and secondary sensitization to the hapten diphenylcyclopropenone (DPC). Study-wide conclusions, independent of this receptor: No change with DPC sensitization was found in the number of TCRs above 1 in 1000 frequency, and no evidence of global repertoire structure alterations was found. Repeated subsampling changed both the strength of the expansion versus patch-test correlation and the threshold at which the correlation became significant.

CDR1 and CDR2 were assigned from the germline V gene as SGHDN and FVKESK. The CDR3 runs 14 residues from the cysteine to the phenylalanine. Solely the CDR3 DNA is kept, with 42 bases framed from the first base. V gives up 4 bases and J gives up 5 bases, and the segment between their germline ends measures 11 bases. Rearrangement joined TRBV14 to TRBJ2-2, with TRBD2 as a weak D call on 6 bases. This clonotype was obtained from a male donor in good health. The CDR3 loop reads CASSPRGRTGELFF. The nucleotide sequence reads as follows: TGTGCCAGCAGCCCCCGAGGGAGGACCGGGGAGCTGTTTTTT.